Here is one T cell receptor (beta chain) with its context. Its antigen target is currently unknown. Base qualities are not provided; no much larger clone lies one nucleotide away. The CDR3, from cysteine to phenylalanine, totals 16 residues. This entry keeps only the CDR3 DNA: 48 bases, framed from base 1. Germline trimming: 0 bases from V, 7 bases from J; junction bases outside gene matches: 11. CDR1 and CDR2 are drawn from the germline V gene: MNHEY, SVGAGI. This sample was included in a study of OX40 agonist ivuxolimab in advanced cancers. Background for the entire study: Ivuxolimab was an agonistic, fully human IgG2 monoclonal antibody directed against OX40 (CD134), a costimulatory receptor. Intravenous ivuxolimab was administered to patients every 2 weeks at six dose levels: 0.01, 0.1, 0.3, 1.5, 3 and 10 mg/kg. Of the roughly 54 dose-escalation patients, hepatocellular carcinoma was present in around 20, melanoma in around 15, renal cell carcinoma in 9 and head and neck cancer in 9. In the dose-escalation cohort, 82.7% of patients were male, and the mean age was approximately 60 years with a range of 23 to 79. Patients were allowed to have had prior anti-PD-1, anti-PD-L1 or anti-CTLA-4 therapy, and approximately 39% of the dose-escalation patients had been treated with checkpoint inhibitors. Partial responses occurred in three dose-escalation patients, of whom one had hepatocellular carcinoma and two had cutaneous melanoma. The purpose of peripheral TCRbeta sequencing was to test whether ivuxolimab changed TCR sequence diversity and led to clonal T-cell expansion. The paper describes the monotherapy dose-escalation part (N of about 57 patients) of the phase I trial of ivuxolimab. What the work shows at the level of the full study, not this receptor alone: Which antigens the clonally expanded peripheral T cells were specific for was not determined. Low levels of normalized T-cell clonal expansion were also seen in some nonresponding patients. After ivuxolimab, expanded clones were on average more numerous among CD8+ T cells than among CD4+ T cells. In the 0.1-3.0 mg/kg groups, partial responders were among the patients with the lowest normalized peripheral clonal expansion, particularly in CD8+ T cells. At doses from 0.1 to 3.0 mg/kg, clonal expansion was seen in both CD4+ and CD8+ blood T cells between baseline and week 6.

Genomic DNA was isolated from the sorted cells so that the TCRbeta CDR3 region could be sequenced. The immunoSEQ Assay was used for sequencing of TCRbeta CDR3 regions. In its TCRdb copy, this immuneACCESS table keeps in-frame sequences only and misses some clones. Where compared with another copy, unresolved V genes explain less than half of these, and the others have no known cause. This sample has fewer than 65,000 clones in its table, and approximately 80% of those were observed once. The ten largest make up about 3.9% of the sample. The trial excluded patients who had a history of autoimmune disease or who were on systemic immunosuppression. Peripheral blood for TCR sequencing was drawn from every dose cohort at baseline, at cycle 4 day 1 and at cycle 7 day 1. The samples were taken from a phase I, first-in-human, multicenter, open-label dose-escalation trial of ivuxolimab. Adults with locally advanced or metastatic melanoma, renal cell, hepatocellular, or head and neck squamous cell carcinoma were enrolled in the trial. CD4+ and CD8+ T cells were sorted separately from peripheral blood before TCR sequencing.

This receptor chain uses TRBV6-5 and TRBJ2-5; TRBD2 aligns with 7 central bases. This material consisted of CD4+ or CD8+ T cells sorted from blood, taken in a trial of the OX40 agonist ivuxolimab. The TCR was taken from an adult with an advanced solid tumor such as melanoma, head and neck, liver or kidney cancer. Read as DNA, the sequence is TGTGCCAGCAGTTACTCACTAGCGTGGGGGTTATCGACCCAGTACTTC. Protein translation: CASSYSLAWGLSTQYF.